Included here is one T cell receptor beta chain sequence, with context. The sample originates from a study of cytomegalovirus exposure and HLA in healthy donors. The CDR3 is 17 residues long. J was trimmed by 3 bases and V by 4 bases; bases with no gene match: 11. The germline gives CDR1 SGDLS, CDR2 YYNGEE. Regarding donors, all were healthy bone marrow donors. This PCR relied on a set of 60 Vbeta primers and 13 Jbeta primers. Profiled with immunoSEQ multiplex PCR; TCRdb holds only in-frame clones, not every one. The sample has about 130,000 clones; less than 80% are singletons. The chain couples TRBV9 to TRBJ1-1; 11 bases are a match to TRBD1. The sequence was obtained from a man in his forties or fifties in good health and CMV-seropositive. Specimen: PBMCs. CDR3 DNA: TGTGCCAGCAGCCCCCGGACAGGGGGCGAGGTAGACACTGAAGCTTTCTTT. It yields the protein CASSPRTGGEVDTEAFF.